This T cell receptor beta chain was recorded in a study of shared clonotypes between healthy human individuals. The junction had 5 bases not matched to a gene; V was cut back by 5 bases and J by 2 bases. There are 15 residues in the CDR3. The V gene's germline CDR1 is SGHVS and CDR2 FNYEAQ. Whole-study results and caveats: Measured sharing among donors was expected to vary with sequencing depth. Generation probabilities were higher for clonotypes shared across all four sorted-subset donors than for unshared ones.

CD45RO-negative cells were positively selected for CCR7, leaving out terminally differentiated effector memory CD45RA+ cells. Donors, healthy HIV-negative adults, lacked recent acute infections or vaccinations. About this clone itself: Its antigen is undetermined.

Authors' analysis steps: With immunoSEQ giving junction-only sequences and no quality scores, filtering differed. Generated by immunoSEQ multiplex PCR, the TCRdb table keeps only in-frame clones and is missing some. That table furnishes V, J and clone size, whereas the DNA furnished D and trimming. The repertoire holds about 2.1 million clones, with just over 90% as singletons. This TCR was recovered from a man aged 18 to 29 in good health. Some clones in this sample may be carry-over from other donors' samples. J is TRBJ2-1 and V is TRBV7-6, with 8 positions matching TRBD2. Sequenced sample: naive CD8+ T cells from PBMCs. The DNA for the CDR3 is TGTGCCAGCAGCAGACTAGCGACAGCCTACAATGAGCAGTTCTTC. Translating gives CASSRLATAYNEQFF.